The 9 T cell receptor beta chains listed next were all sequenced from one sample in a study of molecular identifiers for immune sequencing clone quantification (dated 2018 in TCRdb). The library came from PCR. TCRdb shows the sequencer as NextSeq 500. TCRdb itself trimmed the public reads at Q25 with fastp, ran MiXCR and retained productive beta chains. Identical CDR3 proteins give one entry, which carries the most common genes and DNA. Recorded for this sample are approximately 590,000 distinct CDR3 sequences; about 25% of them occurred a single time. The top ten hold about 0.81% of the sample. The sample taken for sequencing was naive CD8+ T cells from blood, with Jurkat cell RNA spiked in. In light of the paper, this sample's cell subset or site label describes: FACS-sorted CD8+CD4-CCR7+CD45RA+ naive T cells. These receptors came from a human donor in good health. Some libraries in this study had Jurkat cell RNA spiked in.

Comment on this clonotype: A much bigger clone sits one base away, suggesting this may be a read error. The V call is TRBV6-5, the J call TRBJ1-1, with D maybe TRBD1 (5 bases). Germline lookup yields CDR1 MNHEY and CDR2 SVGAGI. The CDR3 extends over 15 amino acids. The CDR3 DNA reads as TGTGCCGGCAGTTCTTCGCGGGGGATGAACACTGAAGCTTTCTTT. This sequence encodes CAGSSSRGMNTEAFF.

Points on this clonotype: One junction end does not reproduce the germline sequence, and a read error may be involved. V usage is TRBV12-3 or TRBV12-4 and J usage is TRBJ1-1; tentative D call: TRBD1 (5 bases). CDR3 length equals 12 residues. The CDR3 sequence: CASSFRGAEALF. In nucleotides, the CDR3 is TGTGCGAGCAGTTTTCGTGGGGCGGAAGCTCTCTTT.

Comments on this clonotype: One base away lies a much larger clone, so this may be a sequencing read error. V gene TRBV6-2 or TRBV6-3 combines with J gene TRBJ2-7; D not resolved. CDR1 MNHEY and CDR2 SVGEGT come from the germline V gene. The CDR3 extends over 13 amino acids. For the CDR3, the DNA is TGTGCCGGCAGTTACGCCCAGGTCTACGAGCAGTACTTC. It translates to CAGSYAQVYEQYF.

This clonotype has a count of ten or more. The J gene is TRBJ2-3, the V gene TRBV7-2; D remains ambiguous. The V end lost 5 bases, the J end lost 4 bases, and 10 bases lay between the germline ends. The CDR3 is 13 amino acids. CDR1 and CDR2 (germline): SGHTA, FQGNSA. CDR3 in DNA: TGTGCCAGCAGCCTGACGAGTCCAGATACGCAGTATTTT. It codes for CASSLTSPDTQYF.

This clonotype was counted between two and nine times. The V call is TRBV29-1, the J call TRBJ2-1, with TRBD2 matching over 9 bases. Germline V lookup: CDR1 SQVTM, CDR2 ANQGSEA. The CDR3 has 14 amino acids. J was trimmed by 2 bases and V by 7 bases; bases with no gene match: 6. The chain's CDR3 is CSGLAGLAYNEQFF. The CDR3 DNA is TGCAGCGGGCTAGCGGGACTAGCCTACAATGAGCAGTTCTTC.

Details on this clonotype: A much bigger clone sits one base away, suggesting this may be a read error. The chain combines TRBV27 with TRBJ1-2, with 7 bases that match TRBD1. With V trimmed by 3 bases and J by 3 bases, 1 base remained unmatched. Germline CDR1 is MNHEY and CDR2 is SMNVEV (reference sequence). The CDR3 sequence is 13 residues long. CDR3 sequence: CASSLGQHYGYTF. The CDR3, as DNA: TGTGCCAGCAGTTTGGGACAGCACTATGGCTACACCTTC.

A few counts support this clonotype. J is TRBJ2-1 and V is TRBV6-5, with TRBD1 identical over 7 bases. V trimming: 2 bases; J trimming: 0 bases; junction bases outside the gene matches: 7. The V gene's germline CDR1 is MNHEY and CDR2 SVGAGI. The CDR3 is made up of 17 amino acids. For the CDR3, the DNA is TGTGCCAGCAGTTACCAGGGACAGCCGATCTCCTACAATGAGCAGTTCTTC. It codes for CASSYQGQPISYNEQFF.

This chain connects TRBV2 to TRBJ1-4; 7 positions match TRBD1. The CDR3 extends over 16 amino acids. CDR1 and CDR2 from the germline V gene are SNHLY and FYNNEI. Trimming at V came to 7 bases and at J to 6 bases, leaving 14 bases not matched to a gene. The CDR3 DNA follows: TGTGCCAGCATCGACCCCGGGACAGCACGTTATGAAAAACTGTTTTTT. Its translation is CASIDPGTARYEKLFF.

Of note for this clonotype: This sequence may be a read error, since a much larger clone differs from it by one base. CDR3 in amino acids: CASSLSPYGLAGGPTDTQYF. The CDR3 region has the DNA TGTGCCAGCAGCTTATCGCCCTATGGACTAGCGGGGGGGCCCACAGATACGCAGTATTTT. V gene TRBV7-2 combines with J gene TRBJ2-3, with TRBD2 matching over 15 bases. The CDR3 consists of 20 residues. In germline, CDR1 is SGHTA, CDR2 FQGNSA. V was clipped by 2 bases and J by 2 bases; unmatched bases: 11. The full variable domain, rest sourced from reference TRBV7-2 and TRBJ2-3, is GAGVSQSPSNKVTEKGKDVELRCDPISGHTALYWYRQSLGQGLEFLIYFQGNSAPDKSGLPSDRFSAERTGGSVSTLTIQRTQQEDSAVYLCASSLSPYGLAGGPTDTQYFGPGTRLTVL.